Here is one T cell receptor beta chain with its context. The sample carries other DNA sequences with the same CDR3. Trimming removed 2 bases at V and 0 bases at J, with 4 bases between. Looked up from germline, CDR1 is PRHDT and CDR2 is FYEKMQ (reference sequence). CDR3 length: 13 amino acids. The record originates from a study of blood T cell repertoires in COVID-19. Participant reports of clinical history set cohort assignment. Recovered status in Cohort 3 required two negative PCRs, clearance, or symptom resolution. TCRdb's table, derived via immunoSEQ multiplex PCR, lists solely in-frame clones and lacks some. The table includes roughly 250,000 clones, roughly 89% detected once.

J is TRBJ1-1 and V is TRBV13; D remains unclear. The receptor was isolated from a middle-aged man who had recovered from COVID-19. The sample taken for sequencing was PBMCs or T cells enriched from blood (not recorded which). CDR3 sequence (DNA): TGTGCCAGCAGCTTATCAATGAACACTGAAGCTTTCTTT. Translating it yields CASSLSMNTEAFF.